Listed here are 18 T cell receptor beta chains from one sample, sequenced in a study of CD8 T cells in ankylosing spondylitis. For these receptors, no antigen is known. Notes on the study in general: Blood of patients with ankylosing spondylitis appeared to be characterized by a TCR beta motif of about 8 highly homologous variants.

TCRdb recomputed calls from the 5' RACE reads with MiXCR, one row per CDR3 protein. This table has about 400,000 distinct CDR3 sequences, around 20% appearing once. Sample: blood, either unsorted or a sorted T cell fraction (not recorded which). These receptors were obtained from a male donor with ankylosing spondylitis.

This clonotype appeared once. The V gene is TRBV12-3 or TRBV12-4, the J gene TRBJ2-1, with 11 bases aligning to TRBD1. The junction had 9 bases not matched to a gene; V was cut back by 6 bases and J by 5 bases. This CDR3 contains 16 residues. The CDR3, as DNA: TGTGCCAGCAGGTATACTGGGACAGGGGGGCACAATGAGCAGTTCTTC. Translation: CASRYTGTGGHNEQFF.

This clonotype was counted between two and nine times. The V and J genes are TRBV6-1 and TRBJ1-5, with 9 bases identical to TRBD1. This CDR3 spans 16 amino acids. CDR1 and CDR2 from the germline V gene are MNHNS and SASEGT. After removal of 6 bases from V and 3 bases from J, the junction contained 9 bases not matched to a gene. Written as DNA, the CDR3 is TGTGCCAGCAGCCCCGGGACAGGGCCTAACAATCAGCCCCAGCATTTT. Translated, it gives CASSPGTGPNNQPQHF.

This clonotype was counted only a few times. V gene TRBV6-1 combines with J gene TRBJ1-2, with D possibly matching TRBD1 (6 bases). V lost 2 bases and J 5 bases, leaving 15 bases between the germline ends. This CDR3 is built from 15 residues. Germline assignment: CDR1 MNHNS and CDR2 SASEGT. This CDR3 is CASSEIWGRGYGYTF. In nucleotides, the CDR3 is TGTGCCAGCAGTGAAATCTGGGGGCGAGGATATGGCTACACCTTC.

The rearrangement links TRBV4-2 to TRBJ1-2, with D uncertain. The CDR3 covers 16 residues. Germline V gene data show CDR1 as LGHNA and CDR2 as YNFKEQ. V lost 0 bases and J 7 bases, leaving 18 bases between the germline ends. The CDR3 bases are TGTGCCAGCAGCCAAGATCGGGCAGCTCAATCGGGTGGCTACACCTTC. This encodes CASSQDRAAQSGGYTF.

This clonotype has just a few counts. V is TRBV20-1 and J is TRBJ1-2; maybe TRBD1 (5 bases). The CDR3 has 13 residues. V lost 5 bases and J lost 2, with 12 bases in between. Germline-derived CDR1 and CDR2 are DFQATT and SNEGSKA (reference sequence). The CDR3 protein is CSASGLLNYGYTF. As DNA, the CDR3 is TGCAGTGCTTCGGGACTCCTCAACTATGGCTACACCTTC.

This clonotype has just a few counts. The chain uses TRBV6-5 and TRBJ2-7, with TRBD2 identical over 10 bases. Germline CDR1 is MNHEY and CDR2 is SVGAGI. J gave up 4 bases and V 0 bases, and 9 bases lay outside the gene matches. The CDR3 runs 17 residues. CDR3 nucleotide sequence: TGTGCCAGCAGTTACTCGACTACTAGCGGGATACGGTACGAGCAGTACTTC. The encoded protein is CASSYSTTSGIRYEQYF.

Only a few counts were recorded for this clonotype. The chain's CDR3 is CASSSTGGRGEQYF. In DNA form, the CDR3 reads TGCGCCAGCAGCTCAACAGGGGGCCGAGGTGAGCAGTACTTC. The V and J genes are TRBV5-1 and TRBJ2-7; 9 positions match TRBD1. Looked up from germline, CDR1 is SGHRS and CDR2 is YFSETQ. V was pared by 3 bases and J by 7 bases, with 8 bases of the junction left unmatched. This CDR3 comprises 14 residues.

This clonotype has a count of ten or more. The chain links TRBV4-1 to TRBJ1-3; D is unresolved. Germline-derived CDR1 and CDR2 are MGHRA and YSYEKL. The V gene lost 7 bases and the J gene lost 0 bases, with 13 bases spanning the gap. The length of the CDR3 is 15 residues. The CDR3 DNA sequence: TGCGCCAGCAAGCTGGACGGTGACTCTGGAAACACCATATATTTT. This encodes CASKLDGDSGNTIYF.

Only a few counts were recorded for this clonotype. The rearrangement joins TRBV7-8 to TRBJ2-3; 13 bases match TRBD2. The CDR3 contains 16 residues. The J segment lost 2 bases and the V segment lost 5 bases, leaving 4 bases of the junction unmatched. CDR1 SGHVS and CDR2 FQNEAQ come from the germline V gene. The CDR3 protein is CASSATSGRPTDTQYF. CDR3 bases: TGTGCCAGCAGCGCGACTAGCGGGAGGCCCACAGATACGCAGTATTTT.

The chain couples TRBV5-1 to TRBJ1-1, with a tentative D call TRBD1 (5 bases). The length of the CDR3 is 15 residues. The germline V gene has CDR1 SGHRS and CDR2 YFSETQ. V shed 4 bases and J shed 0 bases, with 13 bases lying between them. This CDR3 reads CASSPGFRMNTEAFF. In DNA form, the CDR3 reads TGCGCCAGCAGCCCAGGGTTTCGGATGAACACTGAAGCTTTCTTT.

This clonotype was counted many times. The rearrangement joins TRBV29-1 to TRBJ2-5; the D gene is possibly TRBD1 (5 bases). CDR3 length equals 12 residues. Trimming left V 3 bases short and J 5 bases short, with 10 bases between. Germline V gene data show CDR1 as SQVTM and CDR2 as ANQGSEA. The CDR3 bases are TGCAGCGTTGATTGGGGCGCGGAGACCCAGTACTTC. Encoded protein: CSVDWGAETQYF.

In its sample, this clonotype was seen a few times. CDR3: CASSPEAQITGELFF. Here the CDR3 DNA reads TGTGCCAGCAGCCCCGAGGCCCAGATCACCGGGGAGCTGTTTTTT. This chain links TRBV7-2 with TRBJ2-2, with D uncertain. The ends were cut back, 5 bases at V and 4 bases at J, with 14 bases in the middle. This CDR3 contains 15 residues. Germline values: CDR1 SGHTA, CDR2 FQGNSA.

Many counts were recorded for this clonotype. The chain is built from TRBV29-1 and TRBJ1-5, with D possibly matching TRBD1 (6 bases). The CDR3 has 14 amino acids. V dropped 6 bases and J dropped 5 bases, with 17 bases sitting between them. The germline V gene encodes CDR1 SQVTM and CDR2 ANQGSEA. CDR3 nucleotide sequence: TGCAGCGTGGGACAAGGGGGGCGGCATCAGCCCCAGCATTTT. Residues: CSVGQGGRHQPQHF.

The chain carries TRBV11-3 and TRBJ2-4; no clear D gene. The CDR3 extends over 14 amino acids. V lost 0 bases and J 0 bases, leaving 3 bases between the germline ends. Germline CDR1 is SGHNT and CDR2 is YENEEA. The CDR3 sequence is CASSLDLAKNIQYF. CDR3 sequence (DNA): TGTGCCAGCAGCTTAGATTTAGCCAAAAACATTCAGTACTTC.

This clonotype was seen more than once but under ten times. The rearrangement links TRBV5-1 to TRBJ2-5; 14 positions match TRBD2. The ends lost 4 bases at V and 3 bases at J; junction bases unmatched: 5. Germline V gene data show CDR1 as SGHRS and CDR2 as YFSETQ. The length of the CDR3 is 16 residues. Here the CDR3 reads CASSRPGLAGEETQYF. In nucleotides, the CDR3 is TGCGCCAGCAGCAGGCCGGGACTAGCGGGAGAAGAGACCCAGTACTTC. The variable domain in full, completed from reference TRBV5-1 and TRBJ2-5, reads KAGVTQTPRYLIKTRGQQVTLSCSPISGHRSVSWYQQTPGQGLQFLFEYFSETQRNKGNFPGRFSGRQFSNSRSEMNVSTLELGDSALYLCASSRPGLAGEETQYFGPGTRLLVL.

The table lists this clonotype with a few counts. CDR3 sequence: CASSLEGARLNQPQHF. The DNA of the CDR3 is TGTGCCAGCAGTTTAGAGGGGGCGCGGTTAAATCAGCCCCAGCATTTT. The chain carries TRBV12-3 or TRBV12-4 and TRBJ1-5, with 7 bases that match TRBD1. The CDR3 loop spans 16 amino acids. V dropped 1 base and J dropped 4; count of bases not matched to a gene: 7.

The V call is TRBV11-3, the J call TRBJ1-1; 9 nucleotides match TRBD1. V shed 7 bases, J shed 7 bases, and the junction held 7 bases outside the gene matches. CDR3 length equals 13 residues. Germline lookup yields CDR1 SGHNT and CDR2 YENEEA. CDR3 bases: TGTGCCAGCACCATACAGGGGGCGGGTGAAGCTTTCTTT. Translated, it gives CASTIQGAGEAFF.

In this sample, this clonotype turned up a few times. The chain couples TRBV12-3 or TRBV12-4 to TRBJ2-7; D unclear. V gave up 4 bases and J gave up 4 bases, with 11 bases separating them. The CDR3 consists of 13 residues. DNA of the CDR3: TGTGCCAGCAGTTGGACGGCTGCTTACGAGCAGTACTTC. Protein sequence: CASSWTAAYEQYF.